The T cell receptor beta chain described here comes from a study of T cell responses to AZD1222 COVID-19 vaccine. TCRdb's copy holds only in-frame clones and misses some; the assay was immunoSEQ multiplex PCR. Counted here are roughly 110,000 clones, about 90% occurring once; the ten biggest clones make up 4.8%. The material was peripheral blood, obtained 28 days after the second AZD1222 dose. This TCR came from an adult who received the AZD1222 COVID-19 vaccine.

CDR3 DNA sequence: TGTGCCAGTAGTATACTTCTAGCGGGGGCGAATGAGCAGTTCTTC. It yields the protein CASSILLAGANEQFF. This chain uses TRBV19 with TRBJ2-1; 10 bases fit TRBD2. CDR1 and CDR2 (germline): LNHDA, SQIVND (reference sequence). The V gene end was trimmed by 2 bases and the J gene end by 7 bases; junction bases not matched to a gene: 5. The CDR3 sequence is 15 residues long.